Listed here is a single TCR beta chain. These data come from a study of blood T cell repertoires in COVID-19. As for the study in general: Samples came from the United States, Italy and Spain, spanning acute and convalescent COVID-19.

Sequencing was performed with immunoSEQ multiplex PCR; in TCRdb, only in-frame clones are kept and a portion is missing. The top ten clones hold 5.7% of a sample with 65,000 to 85,000 clones, about 80% of them seen once. This receptor was obtained from a man aged 45-60 years with active or convalescent COVID-19. Input material: peripheral blood.

CDR3 sequence: CASSPDLAGQETQYF. Here the CDR3 DNA reads TGTGCCAGCAGCCCGGATCTAGCGGGGCAAGAGACCCAGTACTTC. This chain joins TRBV7-3 and TRBJ2-5; 9 bases align to TRBD2. Losses at the gene ends were 5 bases for V and 2 bases for J; bases not matched to a gene: 6. The CDR3 covers 15 residues. Germline loops: CDR1 SGHTA, CDR2 FQGTGA.